There are a few counts of the clone carrying this TCR beta chain. The data were taken from a study of blood T cell repertoires in COVID-19. Trimming shortened V by 0 bases and J by 7 bases, and 13 bases separated the two germline ends. CDR1 is MNHEY, CDR2 SVGAGI, per germline. There are 16 residues in the CDR3. Clones were read by immunoSEQ multiplex PCR, and TCRdb kept only the in-frame ones, dropping some. The table includes some 150,000 clones, roughly 77% detected once. Sequencing was done on a sample of peripheral blood. This receptor was obtained from a woman aged 65 to 85 with COVID-19, enrolled during active disease. The chain has TRBV6-5 and TRBJ1-6; D is ambiguous. CDR3 residues: CASSYSTQRPNSPLHF. Here the CDR3 DNA reads TGTGCCAGCAGTTACTCGACACAACGTCCCAATTCACCCCTCCACTTT.